Shown below are 10 T cell receptor beta chains from a single sample sequenced in a study of cytomegalovirus exposure and HLA in healthy donors (dated by TCRdb to about 2017). Receptor amplification or capture employed the immunoSEQ multiplex PCR assay. For the multiplex PCR, a mixture combining 60 forward primers for TCR Vbeta segments and 13 reverse primers for TCR Jbeta segments was used. The clones in this table, taken by TCRdb from immuneACCESS, are in-frame only. Not every clone is retained; where verified, under half of the shortfall comes from an unresolved V gene, and the cause of the rest is unknown. This sample is represented by 120,000 or so clones; roughly a tenth of them were singletons. 4% to 5% of the sample comes from the top ten. Sequencing was carried out using PBMCs. The receptors were gathered from a woman younger than 35 in good health and CMV-seropositive.

This clone was seen a few times. The chain links TRBV5-1 to TRBJ2-3; 8 bases are a match to TRBD1. The CDR3 extends over 15 amino acids. CDR1 SGHRS and CDR2 YFSETQ come from the germline V gene. V dropped 3 bases and J dropped 3; count of bases not matched to a gene: 6. The DNA of the CDR3 is TGCGCCAGCAGCTCACTTGGGACAGGTACAGATACGCAGTATTTT. This encodes CASSSLGTGTDTQYF.

In its sample, this clone was seen a few times. The rearrangement links TRBV15 to TRBJ1-2, with D hard to call. CDR1 LNHNV and CDR2 YYDKDF come from the germline V gene (reference sequence). V was cut by 1 base and J by 2 bases, with 8 bases left in between. The CDR3 totals 14 residues. The CDR3 loop reads CATSRANLNYGYTF. Here the CDR3 DNA reads TGTGCCACCAGCAGAGCTAACCTGAACTATGGCTACACCTTC.

The chain links TRBV7-3 to TRBJ1-1, with 7 positions matching TRBD1. The CDR3 is 13 residues long. Germline V gene sequence: CDR1 SGHTA, CDR2 FQGTGA. V lost 2 bases and J lost 7; bases outside the gene matches: 4. The CDR3 reads CASSLDGDSEAFF. The DNA for the CDR3 is TGTGCCAGCAGCTTAGATGGGGACAGTGAAGCTTTCTTT.

This clone was counted between two and nine times. V and J are TRBV11-2 and TRBJ2-5; possibly TRBD2 for D (5 bases). V lost 1 base, J lost 3 bases, and 9 bases lay in between. The germline V gene encodes CDR1 SGHAT and CDR2 FQNNGV. The CDR3 loop spans 14 amino acids. The CDR3 region has the DNA TGTGCCAGCAGCTTAGGAGGGTTGAAAGAGACCCAGTACTTC. Protein sequence: CASSLGGLKETQYF.

The chain has TRBV6-5 and TRBJ1-2; tentatively, D is TRBD1 (6 bases). The V and J ends lost 6 bases and 6 bases respectively, with 20 bases between them. The CDR3 spans 15 residues. Germline V gene sequence: CDR1 MNHEY, CDR2 SVGAGI. In nucleotides, the CDR3 is TGTGCCAGCAGCCCCCTAGGGGGTGAGGTTAATGGCTACACCTTC. Translation gives CASSPLGGEVNGYTF.

The chain employs TRBV9 and TRBJ1-2; D possibly corresponds to TRBD1 (6 bases). Looked up from germline, CDR1 is SGDLS and CDR2 is YYNGEE. Trimming shortened V by 0 bases and J by 4 bases, and 10 bases separated the two germline ends. This CDR3 is 14 amino acids long. The DNA for the CDR3 is TGTGCCAGCAGCGTAGGGACAGTGACCTATGGCTACACCTTC. As protein: CASSVGTVTYGYTF. Looking up the rest from reference TRBV9 and TRBJ1-2 gives the full variable domain: DSGVTQTPKHLITATGQRVTLRCSPRSGDLSVYWYQQSLDQGLQFLIQYYNGEERAKGNILERFSAQQFPDLHSELNLSSLELGDSALYFCASSVGTVTYGYTFGSGTRLTVV.

V usage is TRBV9 and J usage is TRBJ2-6; D may be TRBD1 (6 bases). The length of the CDR3 is 18 residues. CDR1 is SGDLS and CDR2 is YYNGEE in the germline V gene. Deletions cut 4 bases from V and 0 bases from J, with 17 bases between. CDR3 DNA: TGTGCCAGCAGCACCAGGGGTTTCTCCTACTCTGGGGCCAACGTCCTGACTTTC. The encoded protein is CASSTRGFSYSGANVLTF.

The rearrangement joins TRBV9 to TRBJ2-5; the D gene is possibly TRBD2 (5 bases). The V end lost 6 bases, the J end lost 2 bases, and 23 bases lay between the germline ends. The CDR3 length is 17 residues. The germline V gene has CDR1 SGDLS and CDR2 YYNGEE. In nucleotides, the CDR3 is TGTGCCAGCAACCCCAACCATGCGGAGACGGGGCAAGAGACCCAGTACTTC. This gives the protein CASNPNHAETGQETQYF.

V is TRBV28 and J is TRBJ1-5; 7 bases fit TRBD1. This CDR3 has 13 amino acids. V was clipped by 6 bases and J by 6 bases; unmatched bases: 5. The germline V gene has CDR1 MDHEN and CDR2 SYDVKM. The CDR3 DNA sequence: TGTGCCAGCAGACAGGGGTTAGCTCAGCCCCAGCATTTT. Its translation is CASRQGLAQPQHF.

V gene TRBV6-1 combines with J gene TRBJ1-3; the D gene is possibly TRBD1 (6 bases). Germline CDR1 MNHNS, CDR2 SASEGT. Trimming cost V 7 bases and J 4 bases, with 17 bases left between them. CDR3 length: 15 residues. CDR3 loop: CASKGGGSAGNTIYF. The CDR3, as DNA: TGTGCCAGCAAGGGAGGGGGGTCGGCGGGAAACACCATATATTTT.